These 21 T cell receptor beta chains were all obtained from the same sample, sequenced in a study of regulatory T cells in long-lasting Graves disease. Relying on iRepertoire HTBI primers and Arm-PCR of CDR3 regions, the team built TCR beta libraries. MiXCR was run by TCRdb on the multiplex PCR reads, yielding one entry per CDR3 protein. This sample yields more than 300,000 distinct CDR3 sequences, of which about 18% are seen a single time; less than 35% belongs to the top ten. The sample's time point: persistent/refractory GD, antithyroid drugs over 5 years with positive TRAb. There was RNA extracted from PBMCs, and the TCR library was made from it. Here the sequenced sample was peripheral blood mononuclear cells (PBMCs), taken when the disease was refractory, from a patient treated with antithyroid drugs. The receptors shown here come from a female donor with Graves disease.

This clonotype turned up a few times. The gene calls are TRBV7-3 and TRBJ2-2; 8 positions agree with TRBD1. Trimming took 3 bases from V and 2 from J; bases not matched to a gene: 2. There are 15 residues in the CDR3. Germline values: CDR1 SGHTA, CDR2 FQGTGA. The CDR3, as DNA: TGTGCCAGCAGCTTGGGACAGGTTAACACCGGGGAGCTGTTTTTT. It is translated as CASSLGQVNTGELFF.

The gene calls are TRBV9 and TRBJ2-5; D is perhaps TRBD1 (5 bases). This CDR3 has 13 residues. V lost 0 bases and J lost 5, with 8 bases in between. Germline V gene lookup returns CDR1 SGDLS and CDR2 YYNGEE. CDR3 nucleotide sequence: TGTGCCAGCAGCGTAGCCCCAGGGGAGACCCAGTACTTC. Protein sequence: CASSVAPGETQYF. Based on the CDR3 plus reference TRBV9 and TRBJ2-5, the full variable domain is DSGVTQTPKHLITATGQRVTLRCSPRSGDLSVYWYQQSLDQGLQFLIQYYNGEERAKGNILERFSAQQFPDLHSELNLSSLELGDSALYFCASSVAPGETQYFGPGTRLLVL.

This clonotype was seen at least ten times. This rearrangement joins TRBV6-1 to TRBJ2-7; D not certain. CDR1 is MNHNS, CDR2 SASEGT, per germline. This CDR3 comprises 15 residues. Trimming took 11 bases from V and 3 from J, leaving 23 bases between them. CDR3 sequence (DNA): TGTGCCGTAGCCCCTTCTGTAGACCCGGGCTACGAGCAGTACTTC. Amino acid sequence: CAVAPSVDPGYEQYF.

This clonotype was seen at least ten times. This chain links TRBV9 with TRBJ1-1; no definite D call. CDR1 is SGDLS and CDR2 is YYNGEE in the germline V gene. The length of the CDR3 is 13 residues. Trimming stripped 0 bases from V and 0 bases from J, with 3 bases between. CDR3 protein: CASSVDLNTEAFF. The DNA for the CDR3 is TGTGCCAGCAGCGTAGACCTGAACACTGAAGCTTTCTTT.

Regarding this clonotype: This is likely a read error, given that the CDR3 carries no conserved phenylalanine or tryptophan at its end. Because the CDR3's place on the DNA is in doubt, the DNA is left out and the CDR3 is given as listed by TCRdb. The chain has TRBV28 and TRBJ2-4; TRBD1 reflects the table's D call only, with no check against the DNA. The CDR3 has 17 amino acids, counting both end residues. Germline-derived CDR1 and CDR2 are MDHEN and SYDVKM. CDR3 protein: CASSLMGGAVNEQYFGP.

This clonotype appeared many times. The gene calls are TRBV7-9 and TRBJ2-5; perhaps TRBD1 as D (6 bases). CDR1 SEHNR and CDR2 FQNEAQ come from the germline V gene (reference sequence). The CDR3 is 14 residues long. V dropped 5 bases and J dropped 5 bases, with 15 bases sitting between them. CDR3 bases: TGTGCCAGCAGCCCTGGACAGCTCCGGGAGACCCAGTACTTC. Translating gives CASSPGQLRETQYF.

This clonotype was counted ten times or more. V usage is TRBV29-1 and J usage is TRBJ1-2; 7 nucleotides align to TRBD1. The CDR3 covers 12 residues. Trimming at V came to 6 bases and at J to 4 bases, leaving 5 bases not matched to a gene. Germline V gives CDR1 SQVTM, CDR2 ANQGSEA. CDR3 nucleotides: TGCAGCGTGACTGGACAGGCCTATGGCTACACCTTC. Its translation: CSVTGQAYGYTF.

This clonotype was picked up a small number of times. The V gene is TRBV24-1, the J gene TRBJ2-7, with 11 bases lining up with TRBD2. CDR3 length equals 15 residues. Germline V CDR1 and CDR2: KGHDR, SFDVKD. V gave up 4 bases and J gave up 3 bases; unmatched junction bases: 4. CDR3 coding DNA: TGTGCCACCAGTGACCCGACTAGCGGGGACTACGAGCAGTACTTC. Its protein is CATSDPTSGDYEQYF.

CDR3 amino acids: CSATQGSGSEQYF. CDR3 sequence (DNA): TGCAGTGCAACACAGGGGAGTGGGTCGGAGCAGTACTTC. V and J are TRBV20-1 and TRBJ2-7; 7 bases map to TRBD1. V lost 6 bases and J lost 7; bases outside the gene matches: 12. The length of the CDR3 is 13 residues. Per germline, CDR1 DFQATT and CDR2 SNEGSKA (reference sequence).

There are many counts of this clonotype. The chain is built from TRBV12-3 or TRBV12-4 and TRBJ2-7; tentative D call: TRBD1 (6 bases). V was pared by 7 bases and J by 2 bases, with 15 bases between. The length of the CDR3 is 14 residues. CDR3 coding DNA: TGTGCCAGCACCGAGCAAGGGGGTCCCTACGAGCAGTACTTC. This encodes CASTEQGGPYEQYF.

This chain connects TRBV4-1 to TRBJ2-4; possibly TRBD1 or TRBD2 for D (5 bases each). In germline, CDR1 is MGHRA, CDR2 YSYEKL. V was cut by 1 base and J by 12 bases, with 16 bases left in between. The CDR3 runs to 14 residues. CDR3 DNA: TGCGCCAGCAGCCAAGCCTACGGGGCGACCGGTCAGTACTTC. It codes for CASSQAYGATGQYF.

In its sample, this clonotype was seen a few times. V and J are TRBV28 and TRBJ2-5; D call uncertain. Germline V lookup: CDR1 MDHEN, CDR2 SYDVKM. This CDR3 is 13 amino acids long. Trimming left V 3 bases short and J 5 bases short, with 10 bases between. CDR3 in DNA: TGTGCCAGCAGTTTTGGTCCTTGGGAGACCCAGTACTTC. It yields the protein CASSFGPWETQYF.

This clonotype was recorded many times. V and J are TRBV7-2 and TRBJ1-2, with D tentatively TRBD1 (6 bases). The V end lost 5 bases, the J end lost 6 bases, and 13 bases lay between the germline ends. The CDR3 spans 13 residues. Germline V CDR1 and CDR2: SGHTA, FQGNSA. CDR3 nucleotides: TGTGCCAGCAGCCTAATGCCAGGGGATGGCTACACCTTC. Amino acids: CASSLMPGDGYTF.

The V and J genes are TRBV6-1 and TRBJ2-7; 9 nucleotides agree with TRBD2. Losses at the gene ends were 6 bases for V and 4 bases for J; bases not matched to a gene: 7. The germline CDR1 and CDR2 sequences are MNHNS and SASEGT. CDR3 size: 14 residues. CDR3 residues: CASSVEAGGYEQYF. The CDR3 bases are TGTGCCAGCAGCGTAGAAGCGGGAGGATACGAGCAGTACTTC.

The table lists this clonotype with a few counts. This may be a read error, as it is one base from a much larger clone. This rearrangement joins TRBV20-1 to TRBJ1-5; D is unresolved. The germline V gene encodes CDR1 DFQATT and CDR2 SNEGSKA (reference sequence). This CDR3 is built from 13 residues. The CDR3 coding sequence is TGCGGTGCTAGAGATAATAGCGGTCAGCCCCAGCATTTT. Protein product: CGARDNSGQPQHF.

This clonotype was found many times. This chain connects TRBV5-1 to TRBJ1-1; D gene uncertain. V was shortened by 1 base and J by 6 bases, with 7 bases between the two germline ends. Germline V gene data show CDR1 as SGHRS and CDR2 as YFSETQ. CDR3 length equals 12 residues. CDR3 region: CASSLSNSEAFF. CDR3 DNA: TGCGCCAGCAGCTTGTCCAACTCTGAAGCTTTCTTT.

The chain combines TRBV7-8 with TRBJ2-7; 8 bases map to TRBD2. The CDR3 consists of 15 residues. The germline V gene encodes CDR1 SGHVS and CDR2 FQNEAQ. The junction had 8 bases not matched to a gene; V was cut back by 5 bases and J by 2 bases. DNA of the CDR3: TGTGCCAGCAGCACAGGACTAGCTCCGCCCTACGAGCAGTACTTC. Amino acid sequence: CASSTGLAPPYEQYF. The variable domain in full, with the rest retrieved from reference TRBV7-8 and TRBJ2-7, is GAGVSQSPRYKVAKRGQDVALRCDPISGHVSLFWYQQALGQGPEFLTYFQNEAQLDKSGLPSDRFFAERPEGSVSTLKIQRTQQEDSAVYLCASSTGLAPPYEQYFGPGTRLTVT.

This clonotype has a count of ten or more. The CDR3 sequence is CSVEQNTEAFF. CDR3 DNA: TGCAGCGTTGAACAGAACACTGAAGCTTTCTTT. The V call is TRBV29-1, the J call TRBJ1-1, with unresolved D. The CDR3 covers 11 residues. V shed 2 bases and J shed 1 base, with 2 bases lying between them. Per the germline V gene, CDR1 is SQVTM and CDR2 is ANQGSEA.

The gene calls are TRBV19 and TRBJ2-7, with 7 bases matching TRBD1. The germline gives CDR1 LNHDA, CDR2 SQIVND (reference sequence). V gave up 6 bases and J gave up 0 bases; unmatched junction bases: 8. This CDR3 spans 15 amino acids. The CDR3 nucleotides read TGTGCCAGTAGAAACAGGGGCGCGAGCTCCTACGAGCAGTACTTC. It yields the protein CASRNRGASSYEQYF.

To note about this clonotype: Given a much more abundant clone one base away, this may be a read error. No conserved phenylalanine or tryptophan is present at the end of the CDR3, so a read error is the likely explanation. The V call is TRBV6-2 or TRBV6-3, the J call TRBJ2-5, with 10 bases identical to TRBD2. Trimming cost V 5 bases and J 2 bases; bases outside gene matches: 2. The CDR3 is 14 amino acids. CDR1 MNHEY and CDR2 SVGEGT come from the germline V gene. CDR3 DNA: TGTGCCAGCAGTGTGGGACTAGCGCAAGAGACCCAGTACCTC. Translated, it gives CASSVGLAQETQYL.

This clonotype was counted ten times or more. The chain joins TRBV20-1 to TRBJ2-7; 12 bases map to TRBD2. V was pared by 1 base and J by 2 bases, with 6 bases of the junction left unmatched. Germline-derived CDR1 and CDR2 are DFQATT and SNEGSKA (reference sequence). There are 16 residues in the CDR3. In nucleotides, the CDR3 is TGCAGTGCTAGAGGCCTAGCGGGAGGGAACCCCTACGAGCAGTACTTC. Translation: CSARGLAGGNPYEQYF.